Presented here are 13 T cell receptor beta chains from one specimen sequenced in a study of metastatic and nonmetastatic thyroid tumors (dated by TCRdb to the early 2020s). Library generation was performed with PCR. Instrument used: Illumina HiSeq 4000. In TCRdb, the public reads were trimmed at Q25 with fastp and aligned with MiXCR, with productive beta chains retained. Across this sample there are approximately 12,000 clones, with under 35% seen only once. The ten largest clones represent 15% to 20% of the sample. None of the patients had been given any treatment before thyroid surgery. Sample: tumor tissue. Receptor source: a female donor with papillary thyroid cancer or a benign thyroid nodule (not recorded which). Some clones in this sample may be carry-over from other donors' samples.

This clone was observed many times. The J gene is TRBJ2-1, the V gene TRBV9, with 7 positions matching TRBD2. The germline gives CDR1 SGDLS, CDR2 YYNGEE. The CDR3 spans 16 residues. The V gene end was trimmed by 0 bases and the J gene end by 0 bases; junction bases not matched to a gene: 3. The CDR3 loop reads CASSVGGLGSYNEQFF. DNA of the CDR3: TGTGCCAGCAGCGTAGGCGGACTAGGCTCCTACAATGAGCAGTTCTTC.

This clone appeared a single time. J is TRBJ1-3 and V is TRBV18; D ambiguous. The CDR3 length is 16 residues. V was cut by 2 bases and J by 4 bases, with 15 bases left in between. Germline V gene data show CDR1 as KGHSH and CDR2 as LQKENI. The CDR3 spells CASSPIQQRSGNTIYF. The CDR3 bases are TGTGCCAGCTCACCAATTCAACAAAGATCCGGAAACACCATATATTTT.

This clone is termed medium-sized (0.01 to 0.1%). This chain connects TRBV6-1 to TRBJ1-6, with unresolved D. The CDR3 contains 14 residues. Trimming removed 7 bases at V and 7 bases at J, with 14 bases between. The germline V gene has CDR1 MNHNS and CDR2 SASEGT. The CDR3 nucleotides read TGTGCCAGCAATCTGGACCGAAGCAATTCACCCCTCCACTTT. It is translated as CASNLDRSNSPLHF.

CDR3 nucleotides: TGTGCCAGCAGTGAATCGACAAGGGATGGCTACACCTTC. This gives the protein CASSESTRDGYTF. The chain joins TRBV6-1 to TRBJ1-2; D call uncertain. Trimming shortened V by 2 bases and J by 6 bases, and 10 bases separated the two germline ends. This CDR3 comprises 13 residues. Germline V gives CDR1 MNHNS, CDR2 SASEGT.

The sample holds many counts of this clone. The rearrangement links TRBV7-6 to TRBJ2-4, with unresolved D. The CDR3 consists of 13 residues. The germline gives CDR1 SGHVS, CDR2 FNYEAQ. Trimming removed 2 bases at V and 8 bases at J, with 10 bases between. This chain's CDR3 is CASSLNVADIQYF. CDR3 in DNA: TGTGCCAGCAGCTTAAATGTCGCGGACATTCAGTACTTC.

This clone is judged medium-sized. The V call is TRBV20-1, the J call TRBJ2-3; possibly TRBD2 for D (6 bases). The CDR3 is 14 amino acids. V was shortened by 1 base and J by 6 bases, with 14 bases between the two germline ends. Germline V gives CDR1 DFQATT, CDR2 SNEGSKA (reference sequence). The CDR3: CSARAPGLGDTQYF. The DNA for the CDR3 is TGCAGTGCTAGAGCCCCGGGACTGGGGGATACGCAGTATTTT.

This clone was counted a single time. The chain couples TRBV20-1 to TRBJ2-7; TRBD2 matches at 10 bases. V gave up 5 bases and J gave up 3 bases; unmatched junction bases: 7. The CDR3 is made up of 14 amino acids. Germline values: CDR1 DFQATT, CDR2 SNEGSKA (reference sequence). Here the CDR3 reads CSAPTSGTIYEQYF. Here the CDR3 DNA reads TGCAGTGCTCCTACTAGCGGGACAATCTACGAGCAGTACTTC.

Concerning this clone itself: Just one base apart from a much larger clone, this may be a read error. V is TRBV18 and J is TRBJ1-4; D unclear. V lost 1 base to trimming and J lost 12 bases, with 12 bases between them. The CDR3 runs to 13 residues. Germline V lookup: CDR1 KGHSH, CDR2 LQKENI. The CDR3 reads CASSPQNGEELFF. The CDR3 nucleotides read TGTGCCAGCTCACCACAAAACGGGGAAGAACTGTTTTTT.

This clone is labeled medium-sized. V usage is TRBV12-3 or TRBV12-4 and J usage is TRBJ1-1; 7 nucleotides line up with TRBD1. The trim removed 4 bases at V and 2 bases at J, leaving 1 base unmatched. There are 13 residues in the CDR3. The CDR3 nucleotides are TGTGCCAGCAGTTCAGGGGGAAACACTGAAGCTTTCTTT. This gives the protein CASSSGGNTEAFF.

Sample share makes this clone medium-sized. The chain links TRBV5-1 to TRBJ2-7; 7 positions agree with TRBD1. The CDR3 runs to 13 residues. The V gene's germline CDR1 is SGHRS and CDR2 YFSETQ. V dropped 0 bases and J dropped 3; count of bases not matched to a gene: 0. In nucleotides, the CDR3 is TGCGCCAGCAGCTTGGACAGGGGCTACGAGCAGTACTTC. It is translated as CASSLDRGYEQYF. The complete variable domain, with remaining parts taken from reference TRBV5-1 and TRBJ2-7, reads KAGVTQTPRYLIKTRGQQVTLSCSPISGHRSVSWYQQTPGQGLQFLFEYFSETQRNKGNFPGRFSGRQFSNSRSEMNVSTLELGDSALYLCASSLDRGYEQYFGPGTRLTVT.

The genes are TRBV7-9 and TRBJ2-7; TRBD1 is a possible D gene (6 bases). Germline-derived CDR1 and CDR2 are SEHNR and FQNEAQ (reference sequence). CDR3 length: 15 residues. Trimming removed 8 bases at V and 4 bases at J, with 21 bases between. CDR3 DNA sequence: TGTGCCAGCGGTTTCAGGGGAGCCCCGTTATACGAGCAGTACTTC. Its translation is CASGFRGAPLYEQYF.

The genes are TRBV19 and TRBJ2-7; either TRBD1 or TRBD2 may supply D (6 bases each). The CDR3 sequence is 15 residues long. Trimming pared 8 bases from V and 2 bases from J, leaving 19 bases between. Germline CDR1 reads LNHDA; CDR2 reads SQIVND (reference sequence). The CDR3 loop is CASRKRGAPPYEQYF. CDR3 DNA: TGTGCCAGTCGTAAAAGGGGGGCCCCCCCCTACGAGCAGTACTTC.

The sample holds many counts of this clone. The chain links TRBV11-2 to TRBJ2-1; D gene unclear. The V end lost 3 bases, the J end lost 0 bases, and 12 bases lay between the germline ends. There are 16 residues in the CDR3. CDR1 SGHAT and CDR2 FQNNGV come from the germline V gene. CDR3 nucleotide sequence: TGTGCCAGCAGCTTTCAGCCTCATCTCTCCTACAATGAGCAGTTCTTC. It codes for CASSFQPHLSYNEQFF.